These 7 T cell receptor beta chains share one sample of origin, sequenced in a study of OX40 agonist ivuxolimab in advanced cancers. Using immunoSEQ multiplex PCR, the repertoire was profiled, and TCRdb retains in-frame clones only, with some absent. The table has about 89,000 clones, approximately 90% seen once; the top ten hold 0.25% to 0.35%. The material was CD4+ or CD8+ T cells sorted from blood, obtained in a trial of the OX40 agonist ivuxolimab. All receptors derive from an adult with an advanced solid tumor such as melanoma, head and neck, liver or kidney cancer.

The chain joins TRBV5-1 to TRBJ2-1; TRBD1 or TRBD2 may be the D gene (5 bases each). V gave up 3 bases and J gave up 4 bases, with 11 bases separating them. This CDR3 comprises 14 residues. The germline V gene encodes CDR1 SGHRS and CDR2 YFSETQ. For the CDR3, the DNA is TGCGCCAGCAGCTCAGGGACCACTTACAATGAGCAGTTCTTC. It specifies CASSSGTTYNEQFF.

This clone was detected only a few times. This chain joins TRBV7-2 and TRBJ1-5; TRBD1 matches 10 bases. V was pared by 6 bases and J by 2 bases, with 7 bases of the junction left unmatched. This CDR3 spans 16 amino acids. Per the germline V gene, CDR1 is SGHTA and CDR2 is FQGNSA. Here the CDR3 DNA reads TGTGCCAGCAGTTTCGGGACAGGGGCGGGCAATCAGCCCCAGCATTTT. Its translation is CASSFGTGAGNQPQHF.

The V call is TRBV19, the J call TRBJ1-5, with D uncertain. The CDR3 totals 16 residues. CDR1 is LNHDA and CDR2 is SQIVND in the germline V gene (reference sequence). The V gene lost 6 bases and the J gene lost 0 bases, with 15 bases spanning the gap. The CDR3 nucleotides are TGTGCCAGTAGCTCCCTTGACACCATTAGCAATCAGCCCCAGCATTTT. Translation: CASSSLDTISNQPQHF. The whole variable domain, filled in from reference TRBV19 and TRBJ1-5, reads DGGITQSPKYLFRKEGQNVTLSCEQNLNHDAMYWYRQDPGQGLRLIYYSQIVNDFQKGDIAEGYSVSREKKESFPLTVTSAQKNPTAFYLCASSSLDTISNQPQHFGDGTRLSIL.

This chain uses TRBV5-1 with TRBJ2-7; D might be TRBD1 or TRBD2, each matching 5 bases. CDR1 SGHRS and CDR2 YFSETQ come from the germline V gene. CDR3 size: 15 residues. V was cut by 1 base and J by 4 bases, with 15 bases left in between. In DNA, the CDR3 is TGCGCCAGCAGCTTGAATCGGGGCGGTATTTACGAGCAGTACTTC. Amino acid sequence: CASSLNRGGIYEQYF.

The chain is built from TRBV11-3 and TRBJ2-6, with D tentatively TRBD2 (5 bases). CDR1 is SGHNT, CDR2 YENEEA, per germline. The CDR3 sequence is 14 residues long. The ends were cut back, 5 bases at V and 1 base at J, with 6 bases in the middle. The CDR3 is CASSEGSGANVLTF. The CDR3 DNA follows: TGTGCCAGCAGCGAGGGATCTGGGGCCAACGTCCTGACTTTC.

The genes are TRBV27 and TRBJ2-1; no firm D call. The CDR3 sequence is 14 residues long. Between the trimmed V and J ends, which lost 2 bases and 4 bases, there was a span of 9 bases. Germline V gene lookup returns CDR1 MNHEY and CDR2 SMNVEV (reference sequence). The CDR3: CASSLEQPYNEQFF. CDR3 coding DNA: TGTGCCAGCAGTTTAGAACAGCCATACAATGAGCAGTTCTTC.

The chain employs TRBV5-1 and TRBJ2-3; D unclear. Germline V lookup: CDR1 SGHRS, CDR2 YFSETQ. V was trimmed by 5 bases and J by 6 bases, leaving 13 bases between them. The CDR3 length is 13 residues. The CDR3 sequence is CASSPSGGDTQYF. CDR3 bases: TGCGCCAGCAGTCCATCCGGTGGGGATACGCAGTATTTT.